This TCR beta chain was identified during a study of cytomegalovirus exposure and HLA in healthy donors. Study observations and caveats: TCR beta sequences numbering about 17,000 were associated with HLA alleles at 0.05 false discovery rate in a later analysis.

The V segment lost 6 bases and the J segment 5 bases; nucleotides outside the gene matches: 9. Germline CDR1 is SQVTM and CDR2 is ANQGSEA. The CDR3 length is 15 residues. Comments on this clone: Its antigen is unknown.

The PCR ran on 60 Vbeta and 13 Jbeta primers. TCRdb's table, derived via immunoSEQ multiplex PCR, lists solely in-frame clones and lacks some. In the table there are over 100,000 clones, roughly three fifths of which are singletons. This clonotype was sampled from a man aged 18 to 29 in good health and CMV-seronegative. Sequencing was performed on PBMCs. The rearrangement joins TRBV29-1 to TRBJ2-3, with 12 nucleotides matching TRBD1. The CDR3 loop is CSVRGTGGWGDTQYF. The CDR3, as DNA: TGCAGCGTGAGGGGGACAGGGGGCTGGGGAGATACGCAGTATTTT.